This entry lists 18 T cell receptor beta chains sequenced from one sample in a study of shared clonotypes between healthy human individuals (dated by TCRdb to about 2020). For the CD8 naive samples, CD45RO-negative cells were positively selected for CCR7, yielding a CD45RA+CCR7+ population from which TemRA cells were excluded. Libraries were built with the immunoSEQ multiplex PCR assay. Imported from immuneACCESS, the table was reduced by TCRdb to in-frame sequences with V and J called. These copies leave out some clones; in studies compared against another copy, an unresolved V gene accounts for under half, and the cause of the remainder is not known. Counted in this sample were about 2.1 million clones; approximately 94% of them appeared once. The ten biggest clones cover under 2% of the sample. What was sequenced was naive CD8+ T cells from PBMCs. What the cell subset or site label conveys for this sample: CD45RA+CCR7+. These receptors came from a young man in good health. Some clones in this sample may be carry-over from other donors' samples.

The chain couples TRBV4-1 to TRBJ2-7, with D possibly being TRBD1 or TRBD2 (5 bases each). Germline CDR1 and CDR2: MGHRA and YSYEKL. The CDR3 is 13 residues long. With 1 base removed from V and 6 bases from J, the gap between germline ends came to 10 bases. The CDR3 is CASSQGEGLEQYF. The CDR3 nucleotides read TGCGCCAGCAGCCAAGGAGAGGGGCTCGAGCAGTACTTC.

Worth noting for this clone: Different DNA sequences within this sample yield the same CDR3. This chain connects TRBV4-1 to TRBJ2-7, with TRBD2 identical over 8 bases. Germline-derived CDR1 and CDR2 are MGHRA and YSYEKL. This CDR3 has 14 residues. V lost 1 base, J lost 3 bases, and 2 bases stayed unmatched. The CDR3 DNA is TGCGCCAGCAGCCAAGGGCTAGCGGGCTACGAGCAGTACTTC. Encoded protein: CASSQGLAGYEQYF.

This chain uses TRBV4-1 with TRBJ2-5; the D gene is possibly TRBD2 (6 bases). The CDR3 is 16 amino acids. Per germline, CDR1 MGHRA and CDR2 YSYEKL. The V and J ends lost 3 bases and 3 bases respectively, with 17 bases between them. CDR3 loop: CASSHSAAGREETQYF. The CDR3 nucleotides read TGCGCCAGCAGCCATTCTGCCGCGGGACGCGAAGAGACCCAGTACTTC.

This clone has only one observation. Additional DNA sequences in this sample encode the identical CDR3. CDR3 sequence: CASSLGLETQYF. The DNA for the CDR3 is TGTGCCAGCAGCTTAGGGCTAGAGACCCAGTACTTC. The gene calls are TRBV11-2 and TRBJ2-5, with D hard to call. There are 12 residues in the CDR3. V was trimmed by 1 base and J by 4 bases, leaving 4 bases between them. CDR1 SGHAT and CDR2 FQNNGV come from the germline V gene.

The genes are TRBV27 and TRBJ2-2; 8 bases align to TRBD1. The CDR3 is 14 residues long. Germline-derived CDR1 and CDR2 are MNHEY and SMNVEV (reference sequence). J was trimmed by 4 bases and V by 6 bases; bases with no gene match: 4. The CDR3 spells CASRWTGSTGELFF. The CDR3 DNA reads as TGTGCCAGCAGGTGGACAGGGTCCACCGGGGAGCTGTTTTTT.

The chain employs TRBV7-9 and TRBJ2-7, with 9 bases identical to TRBD1. Germline-derived CDR1 and CDR2 are SEHNR and FQNEAQ (reference sequence). J gave up 5 bases and V 3 bases, and 14 bases lay outside the gene matches. The CDR3 consists of 17 residues. CDR3 sequence (DNA): TGTGCCAGCAGCTTGAAGACGTGGACAGGGGATTTGCACGAGCAGTACTTC. Its protein is CASSLKTWTGDLHEQYF.

In DNA, the CDR3 is TGTGCCAGCTCACGGGTGAGAGCCAGGGAAAAGAACACCGGGGAGCTGTTTTTT. It yields the protein CASSRVRAREKNTGELFF. The rearrangement uses TRBV18 and TRBJ2-2; perhaps TRBD1 as D (5 bases). V dropped 4 bases and J dropped 1 base, with 19 bases sitting between them. Germline V lookup: CDR1 KGHSH, CDR2 LQKENI. CDR3 length: 18 residues.

The chain uses TRBV28 and TRBJ2-1; perhaps TRBD1 as D (6 bases). Trimming removed 1 base from V and 4 bases from J, with 8 bases in between. Germline lookup yields CDR1 MDHEN and CDR2 SYDVKM. The CDR3 loop spans 14 amino acids. The CDR3 protein is CASSLLTGYNEQFF. The CDR3 region has the DNA TGTGCCAGCAGTTTATTAACAGGGTACAATGAGCAGTTCTTC.

V usage is TRBV7-9 and J usage is TRBJ2-1; TRBD2 agrees at 12 bases. Germline V CDR1 and CDR2: SEHNR, FQNEAQ (reference sequence). With V trimmed by 5 bases and J by 6 bases, 5 bases remained unmatched. The CDR3 has 15 residues. The CDR3 region is CASSTTSGSINEQFF. The DNA for the CDR3 is TGTGCCAGCAGCACGACTAGCGGGAGTATCAATGAGCAGTTCTTC.

This clone was recorded only once. The sample holds other DNA sequences that translate to the same CDR3. The rearrangement links TRBV5-1 to TRBJ2-1; possible D gene TRBD1, 6 bases. Trimming shortened V by 0 bases and J by 0 bases, and 7 bases separated the two germline ends. The germline CDR1 and CDR2 sequences are SGHRS and YFSETQ. This CDR3 spans 15 amino acids. CDR3 sequence: CASSLAGVSYNEQFF. CDR3 sequence (DNA): TGCGCCAGCAGCTTGGCAGGGGTCTCCTACAATGAGCAGTTCTTC.

The chain uses TRBV10-3 and TRBJ1-1, with 7 bases lining up with TRBD1. The germline V gene encodes CDR1 ENHRY and CDR2 SYGVKD. This CDR3 has 11 residues. Trimming took 10 bases from V and 6 from J; bases not matched to a gene: 5. CDR3 in DNA: TGTGCCAGCAAAGGGGGCGCTGAAGCTTTCTTT. As protein: CASKGGAEAFF.

V is TRBV2 and J is TRBJ2-7; D uncertain. The CDR3 covers 14 residues. The V and J ends lost 2 bases and 3 bases respectively, with 11 bases between them. Per germline, CDR1 SNHLY and CDR2 FYNNEI. CDR3 nucleotides: TGTGCCAGCAGTGAATTTGGACCGGGCTACGAGCAGTACTTC. Its translation is CASSEFGPGYEQYF.

J is TRBJ2-1 and V is TRBV29-1; weak D call: TRBD2 (6 bases). Per the germline V gene, CDR1 is SQVTM and CDR2 is ANQGSEA. Trimming pared 0 bases from V and 4 bases from J, leaving 19 bases between. The CDR3 extends over 17 amino acids. The CDR3 DNA follows: TGCAGCGTTGAAGATCTGGGTGCGGGCGGGATTTACAATGAGCAGTTCTTC. Translated, it gives CSVEDLGAGGIYNEQFF.

This clone occurred once. The chain has TRBV27 and TRBJ1-2; D unclear. Germline CDR1 and CDR2: MNHEY and SMNVEV (reference sequence). The CDR3 length is 15 residues. V lost 1 base and J 0 bases, leaving 9 bases between the germline ends. The CDR3 loop is CASSLYASSNYGYTF. In nucleotides, the CDR3 is TGTGCCAGCAGTTTATATGCCAGCTCTAACTATGGCTACACCTTC.

The chain is built from TRBV6-5 and TRBJ2-2, with 8 bases identical to TRBD2. This CDR3 has 14 residues. V lost 10 bases and J lost 7; bases outside the gene matches: 11. Germline V gene sequence: CDR1 MNHEY, CDR2 SVGAGI. CDR3 sequence reads: CATNTGGPFGELFF. CDR3 nucleotides: TGTGCCACCAATACGGGAGGGCCCTTCGGGGAGCTGTTTTTT.

V usage is TRBV19 and J usage is TRBJ2-5; TRBD2 matches at 8 bases. CDR1 is LNHDA, CDR2 SQIVND, per germline (reference sequence). The ends lost 3 bases at V and 4 bases at J; junction bases unmatched: 10. The CDR3 runs 16 residues. CDR3 residues: CASSITAGVRLETQYF. The CDR3 DNA is TGTGCCAGTAGTATCACAGCGGGAGTTCGTCTAGAGACCCAGTACTTC.

The V gene is TRBV6-5, the J gene TRBJ2-1; 9 bases line up with TRBD2. The V segment lost 2 bases and the J segment 7 bases; nucleotides outside the gene matches: 9. The CDR3 totals 16 residues. CDR1 is MNHEY and CDR2 is SVGAGI in the germline V gene. Written as DNA, the CDR3 is TGTGCCAGCAGTTACGGGGTAGCGGGGGCCTGGAATGAGCAGTTCTTC. This encodes CASSYGVAGAWNEQFF.

The chain recombines TRBV21-1 with TRBJ1-2; the table's D call TRBD1 went unverified against the DNA. TRBV21-1 represents a pseudogene. The length of the CDR3 is 15 residues. CDR3 DNA: TGTGCCAGCACCAAACAGACAGTGATACGCTATGGCTACACCTTC. Translating gives CASTKQTVIRYGYTF.